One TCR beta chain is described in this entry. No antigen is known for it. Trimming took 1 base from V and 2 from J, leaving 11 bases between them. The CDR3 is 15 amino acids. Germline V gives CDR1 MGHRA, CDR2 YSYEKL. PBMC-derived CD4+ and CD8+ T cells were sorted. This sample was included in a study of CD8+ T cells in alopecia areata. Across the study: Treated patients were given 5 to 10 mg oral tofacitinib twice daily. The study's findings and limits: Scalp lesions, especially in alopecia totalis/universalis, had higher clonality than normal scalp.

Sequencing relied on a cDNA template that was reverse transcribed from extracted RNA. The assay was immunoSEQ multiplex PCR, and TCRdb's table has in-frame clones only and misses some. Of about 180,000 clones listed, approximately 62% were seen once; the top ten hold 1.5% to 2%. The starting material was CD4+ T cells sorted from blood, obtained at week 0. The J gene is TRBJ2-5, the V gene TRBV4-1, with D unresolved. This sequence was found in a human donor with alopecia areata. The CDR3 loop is CASSQVGQTQETQYF. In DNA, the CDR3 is TGCGCCAGCAGCCAAGTAGGGCAGACACAAGAGACCCAGTACTTC.